This T cell receptor (beta chain) was profiled in a study of blood T cell repertoires in COVID-19. About the research overall: The origin of the acute and convalescent COVID-19 samples was the United States, Italy and Spain. T cells, B-cell-depleted T cells, or PBMCs supplied cDNA or gDNA.

Germline CDR1 is MNHEY and CDR2 is SVGAGI. The J segment lost 4 bases and the V segment lost 0 bases, leaving 4 bases of the junction unmatched. The CDR3 extends over 16 amino acids. Methods used by the authors: Reference gene primers were amplified, and this amplification served to estimate nucleated cell counts. TCRdb's copy holds only in-frame clones and misses some; the assay was immunoSEQ multiplex PCR. That table is the source of V, J and clone size, and D and trimming were worked out from the DNA. The sample contains about 25,000 clones, around nine tenths of which appear only once. Sequences were obtained from peripheral blood. This sequence joins TRBV6-5 and TRBJ1-4; 8 bases align to TRBD1. The TCR originated in a human donor with active COVID-19. The donor label of this sample is uncertain. The CDR3 nucleotides are TGTGCCAGCAGTTACTCAAACAGGGGGTTTAATGAAAAACTGTTTTTT. Translating gives CASSYSNRGFNEKLFF.